This T cell receptor beta chain stems from a study of blood T cell repertoires in COVID-19. In the study overall: PBMCs, B-cell-depleted T cells, or T cells provided the cDNA or gDNA that made up the material.

Original data processing: Estimation of nucleated cell counts relied on the amplification of reference gene primers. Libraries were prepared by immunoSEQ multiplex PCR; TCRdb keeps only in-frame clonotypes and omits some of them. Clonal size and the V and J genes are those of that table, whereas D and trimming came from the DNA. The table has over 110,000 clones, about 80% seen once. Germline V gene lookup returns CDR1 SGHTA and CDR2 FQGNSA. The CDR3 is 16 amino acids. The J segment lost 3 bases and the V segment lost 0 bases, leaving 4 bases of the junction unmatched. Sequences were obtained from peripheral blood. The chain recombines TRBV7-2 with TRBJ2-7; 11 nucleotides agree with TRBD1. The source is a man in his 70s who had recovered from COVID-19. The CDR3 nucleotides read TGTGCCAGCAGCTTAGCGCATGGGACAGGGGGCTACGAGCAGTACTTC. This translates into CASSLAHGTGGYEQYF.